The present entry profiles one T cell receptor (beta chain) with its context. What it recognizes is unknown. The CDR3 covers 15 residues. A second PCR of roughly 7 to 11 cycles used a sample-barcoded 5' primer and a J-beta primer mix. TCRdb analysed the 5' RACE reads with MiXCR anew, one entry per CDR3 protein. This sample has fewer than 2,000,000 distinct CDR3 sequences, with roughly 32% found just once. The data were obtained in a study of blood T cells in healthy people across ages. About 10 milliliters of peripheral blood were drawn from each donor into EDTA-treated tubes. Findings of the study overall: TCR beta diversity correlated strongly with naive T cell percentage.

The V gene is TRBV21-1, the J gene TRBJ1-1. TRBV21-1 is flagged as a pseudogene. Source material: blood. This receptor was taken from a woman aged 25 to 39 in good health. CDR3 coding DNA: TGTGCCAGCAGCAAAAGTTCGGGTTTTCCGACTGAAGCTTTCTTT. The encoded protein is CASSKSSGFPTEAFF.